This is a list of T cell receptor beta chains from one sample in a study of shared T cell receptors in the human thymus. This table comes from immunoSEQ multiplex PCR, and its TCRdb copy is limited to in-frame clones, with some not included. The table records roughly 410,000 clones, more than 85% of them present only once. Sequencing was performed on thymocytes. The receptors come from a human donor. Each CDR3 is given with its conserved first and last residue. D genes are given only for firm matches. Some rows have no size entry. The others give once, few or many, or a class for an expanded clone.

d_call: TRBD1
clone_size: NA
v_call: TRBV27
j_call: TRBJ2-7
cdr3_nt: TGTGCCAGCGGGACAGGGGGCGAGCAGTACTTC
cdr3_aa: CASGTGGEQYF

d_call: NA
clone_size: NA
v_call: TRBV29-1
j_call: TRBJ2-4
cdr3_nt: TGCAGCGTTGGGCTAGACCTAGCCAAAAACATTCAGTACTTC
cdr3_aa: CSVGLDLAKNIQYF

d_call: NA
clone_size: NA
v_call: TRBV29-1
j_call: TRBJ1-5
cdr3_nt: TGCAGCGTGGCGCTCGAGGGGTGGCAGCCCCAGCATTTT
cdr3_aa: CSVALEGWQPQHF

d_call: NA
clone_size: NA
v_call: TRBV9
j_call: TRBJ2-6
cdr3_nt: TGTGCCAGCAGCGCGACTAGTCTCGGCTCTGGGGCCAACGTCCTGACTTTC
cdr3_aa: CASSATSLGSGANVLTF

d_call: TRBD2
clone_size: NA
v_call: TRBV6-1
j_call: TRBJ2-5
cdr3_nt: TGTGCCAGCATGGGGACTAGCGGGTTCCAAGAGACCCAGTACTTC
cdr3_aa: CASMGTSGFQETQYF

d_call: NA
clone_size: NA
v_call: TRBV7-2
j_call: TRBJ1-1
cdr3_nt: TGTGCCAGCAGCTTGGACAGAAAGCACGACAAAGCTTTCTTT
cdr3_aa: CASSLDRKHDKAFF

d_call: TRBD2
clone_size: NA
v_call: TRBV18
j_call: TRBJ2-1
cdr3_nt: TGTGCCAGCTCACCAACTAGCGGGAGGCGGTCCTACAATGAGCAGTTCTTC
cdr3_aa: CASSPTSGRRSYNEQFF

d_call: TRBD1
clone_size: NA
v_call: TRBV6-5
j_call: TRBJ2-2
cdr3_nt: TGTGCCAGCAAACCCGGGACAGGGGGTTCGGGGGAGCTGTTTTTT
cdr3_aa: CASKPGTGGSGELFF

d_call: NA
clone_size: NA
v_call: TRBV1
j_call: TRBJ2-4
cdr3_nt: TGCACCAGCAGCCCAGCCGGACTAGGCAAAAACATTCAGTACTTC
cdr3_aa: CTSSPAGLGKNIQYF

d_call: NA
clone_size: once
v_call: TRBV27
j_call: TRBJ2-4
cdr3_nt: TGTGCCAGCAGTTTAAGCTGGATCGGGGTCAAAAACATTCAGTACTTC
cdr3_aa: CASSLSWIGVKNIQYF

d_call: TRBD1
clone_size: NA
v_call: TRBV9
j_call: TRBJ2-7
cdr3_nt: TGTGCCAGCAGCGAGAACAGGGGGCCCGGGGACGAGCAGTACTTC
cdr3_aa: CASSENRGPGDEQYF

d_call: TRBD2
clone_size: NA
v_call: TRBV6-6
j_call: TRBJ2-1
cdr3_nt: TGTGCCAGCAGTCGCGGACTAGCGGTGGGGGATGAGCAGTTCTTC
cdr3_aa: CASSRGLAVGDEQFF

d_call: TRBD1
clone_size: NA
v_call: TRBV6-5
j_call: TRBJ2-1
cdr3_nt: TGTGCCAGCAGTTACAGGACAGGGGAGTACAATGAGCAGTTCTTC
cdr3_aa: CASSYRTGEYNEQFF

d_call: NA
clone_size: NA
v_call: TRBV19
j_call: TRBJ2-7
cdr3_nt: TGTGCCAGTCCCCCGGCGGGGTCCGGTGGCTACGAGCAGTACTTC
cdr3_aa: CASPPAGSGGYEQYF

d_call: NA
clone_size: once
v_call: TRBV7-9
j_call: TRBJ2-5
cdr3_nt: TGTGCCAGCAGGAACGCGACAGGTGGGAACTTC
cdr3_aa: CASRNATGGNF

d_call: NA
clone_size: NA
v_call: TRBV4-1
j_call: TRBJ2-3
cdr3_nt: TGCGCCAGCAGCCAAGGAAAGAAGCGGGGCACAGATACGCAGTATTTT
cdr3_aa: CASSQGKKRGTDTQYF

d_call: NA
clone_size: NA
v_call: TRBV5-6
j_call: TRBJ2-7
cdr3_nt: TGTGCCAGCAGCCCGCGGTGGGGGTACGAGCAGTACTTC
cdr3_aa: CASSPRWGYEQYF